The text below deals with one T cell receptor (beta chain). The CDR3 is 15 amino acids. Germline CDR1 reads SGHTA; CDR2 reads FQGNSA. Trimming took 1 base from V and 4 from J; bases not matched to a gene: 3. The entry originates in a study of blood T cell repertoires in COVID-19. Study-wide background: Collection of acute and convalescent COVID-19 samples took place in the United States, Italy and Spain.

In the study's own analysis: Amplification from reference gene primers served as the basis for estimated nucleated cell counts. Method: immunoSEQ multiplex PCR; TCRdb's copy keeps in-frame clones and lacks some. The DNA gave D and trimming, while V, J and clone size come from that table. Among more than 150,000 clones, roughly 90% were seen once, and the ten largest hold about 3%. The TCR sequence derives from a man between 60 and 75 years old with acute or convalescent COVID-19. The sample comprised peripheral blood. The V gene is TRBV7-2, the J gene TRBJ2-1; 8 nucleotides align to TRBD2. CDR3 DNA: TGTGCCAGCAGCTTAGGGCGGGGGGCTTACAATGAGCAGTTCTTC. This sequence encodes CASSLGRGAYNEQFF.